The 8 T cell receptor beta chains in this list originate from one sample, sequenced in a study of regulatory T cells in long-lasting Graves disease. iRepertoire HTBI primers and Arm-PCR of CDR3 regions built TCR beta libraries. Each CDR3 protein gets one entry after TCRdb re-called the multiplex PCR reads with MiXCR. The sample contains 250,000 to 300,000 distinct CDR3 sequences, about 17% of which appear only once. Time point defined: newly diagnosed GD, antithyroid drugs for less than 3 months. Generation of the TCR library employed RNA extracted from PBMCs. The same specimen was also included in a second study, on T cells in Graves' hyperthyroidism and ophthalmopathy.

Sample: peripheral blood mononuclear cells (PBMCs), taken at new diagnosis, from a patient treated with antithyroid drugs. These receptors all come from a woman between 25 and 40 years old with Graves disease.

There are many counts of this clonotype. This chain connects TRBV19 to TRBJ1-1, with 7 positions matching TRBD1. Trimming removed 7 bases from V and 0 bases from J; junction bases left unmatched: 11. Germline CDR1 reads LNHDA; CDR2 reads SQIVND (reference sequence). This CDR3 contains 16 residues. The CDR3 DNA reads as TGTGCCAGTATCGGACTTGTGGGGACAGTGAACACTGAAGCTTTCTTT. Translation: CASIGLVGTVNTEAFF.

V is TRBV6-1 and J is TRBJ1-2, with D uncertain. Germline loops: CDR1 MNHNS, CDR2 SASEGT. CDR3 length equals 12 residues. V lost 5 bases and J lost 8, with 12 bases in between. CDR3 in amino acids: CASSSPLAGYTF. The CDR3 DNA reads TGTGCCAGCAGTTCCCCCCTGGCCGGCTACACCTTC.

In its sample, this clonotype was seen a few times. V gene TRBV19 combines with J gene TRBJ2-7, with D possibly being TRBD2 (5 bases). Trimming took 10 bases from V and 1 from J, leaving 17 bases between them. The germline CDR1 and CDR2 sequences are LNHDA and SQIVND (reference sequence). CDR3 length equals 14 residues. The CDR3 here is CATSPMSGSYEQYF. In DNA form, the CDR3 reads TGTGCCACCTCGCCAATGTCGGGGTCCTACGAGCAGTACTTC. The variable domain in full, completed from reference TRBV19 and TRBJ2-7, reads DGGITQSPKYLFRKEGQNVTLSCEQNLNHDAMYWYRQDPGQGLRLIYYSQIVNDFQKGDIAEGYSVSREKKESFPLTVTSAQKNPTAFYLCATSPMSGSYEQYFGPGTRLTVT.

This clonotype has at least ten counts. This chain uses TRBV7-8 with TRBJ1-2, with D possibly TRBD1 on 5 matching bases. This CDR3 is built from 13 residues. Between the trimmed V and J ends, which lost 5 bases and 2 bases, there was a span of 9 bases. CDR1 is SGHVS, CDR2 FQNEAQ, per germline. The CDR3 loop reads CASSIGENYGYTF. The CDR3 region has the DNA TGTGCCAGCAGCATAGGGGAAAACTATGGCTACACCTTC.

The chain is built from TRBV4-1 and TRBJ1-2; TRBD1 might be the D (5 bases). The V end was cut by 4 bases, the J end by 1 base, with 10 bases between. The CDR3 sequence is 14 residues long. Germline V gene data show CDR1 as MGHRA and CDR2 as YSYEKL. DNA of the CDR3: TGCGCCAGCAGCCCCGACAGAATTAACTATGGCTACACCTTC. Translation gives CASSPDRINYGYTF.

This clonotype was observed at least ten times. CDR3 residues: CSAPGTLNTEAFF. The CDR3 DNA is TGCAGTGCCCCCGGGACACTGAACACTGAAGCTTTCTTT. V is TRBV20-1 and J is TRBJ1-1; D possibly corresponds to TRBD1 (6 bases). Germline V gene sequence: CDR1 DFQATT, CDR2 SNEGSKA (reference sequence). V was shortened by 6 bases and J by 0 bases, with 11 bases between the two germline ends. The CDR3 contains 13 residues.

V and J are TRBV27 and TRBJ2-1, with D hard to call. The germline CDR1 and CDR2 sequences are MNHEY and SMNVEV (reference sequence). The CDR3 is made up of 13 amino acids. Trimming took 3 bases from V and 5 from J, leaving 8 bases between them. Written as DNA, the CDR3 is TGTGCCAGCAGTTTGGTACGGAACAATGAGCAGTTCTTC. Translating gives CASSLVRNNEQFF.

CDR3 nucleotide sequence: TGTGCCAGCAGTCGGGGGCGTCTCTCCGAGCAGTACTTC. Encoded protein: CASSRGRLSEQYF. The chain links TRBV6-1 to TRBJ2-7; D tentatively reads TRBD1 or TRBD2 (6 bases each). There are 13 residues in the CDR3. The germline V and J ends were trimmed by 5 bases and 6 bases, with 14 bases remaining between them. Germline V gene lookup returns CDR1 MNHNS and CDR2 SASEGT.